The clone carrying this T cell receptor beta chain has a single count. The source of the sample is a study of tumor-infiltrating lymphocytes in oesophageal squamous cell carcinoma. From the PCR reads, TCRdb called clonotypes with MiXCR, one entry per CDR3 protein. The sample yields more than 15,000 distinct CDR3 sequences, 35% to 45% seen once. This CDR3 is 14 amino acids long. The germline V gene has CDR1 MNHEY and CDR2 SVGAGI. V was shortened by 0 bases and J by 3 bases, with 7 bases between the two germline ends. The chain joins TRBV6-5 to TRBJ2-3; no firm D call. The source is a female donor with esophageal squamous cell carcinoma. The sequenced sample was normal esophageal tissue next to the tumor. This chain's CDR3 is CASSYSIGTDTQYF. The CDR3 DNA follows: TGTGCCAGCAGTTACTCGATCGGGACAGATACGCAGTATTTT.